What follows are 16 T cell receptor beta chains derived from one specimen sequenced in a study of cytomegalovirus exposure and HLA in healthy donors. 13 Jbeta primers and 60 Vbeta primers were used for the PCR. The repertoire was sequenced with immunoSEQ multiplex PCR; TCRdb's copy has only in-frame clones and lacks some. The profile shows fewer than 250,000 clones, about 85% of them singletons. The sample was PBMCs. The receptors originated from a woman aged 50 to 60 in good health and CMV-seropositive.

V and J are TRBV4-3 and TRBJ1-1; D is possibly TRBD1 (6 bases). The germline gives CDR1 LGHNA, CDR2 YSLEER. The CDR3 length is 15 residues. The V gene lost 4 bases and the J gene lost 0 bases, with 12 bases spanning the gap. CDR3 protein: CASSPYRDMNTEAFF. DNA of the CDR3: TGCGCCAGCAGCCCTTACAGGGACATGAACACTGAAGCTTTCTTT.

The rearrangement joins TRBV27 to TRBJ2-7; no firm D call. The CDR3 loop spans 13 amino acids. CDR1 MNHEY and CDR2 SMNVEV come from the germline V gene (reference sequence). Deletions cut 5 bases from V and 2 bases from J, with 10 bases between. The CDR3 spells CASSGGGAYEQYF. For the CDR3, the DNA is TGTGCCAGCAGTGGTGGCGGCGCCTACGAGCAGTACTTC.

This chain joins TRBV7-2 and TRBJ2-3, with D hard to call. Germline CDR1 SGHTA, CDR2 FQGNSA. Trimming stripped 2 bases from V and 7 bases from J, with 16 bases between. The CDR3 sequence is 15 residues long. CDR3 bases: TGTGCCAGCAGCTTATATATCGATCGTTCTAATACGCAGTATTTT. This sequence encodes CASSLYIDRSNTQYF. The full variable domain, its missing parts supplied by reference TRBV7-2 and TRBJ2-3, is GAGVSQSPSNKVTEKGKDVELRCDPISGHTALYWYRQSLGQGLEFLIYFQGNSAPDKSGLPSDRFSAERTGGSVSTLTIQRTQQEDSAVYLCASSLYIDRSNTQYFGPGTRLTVL.

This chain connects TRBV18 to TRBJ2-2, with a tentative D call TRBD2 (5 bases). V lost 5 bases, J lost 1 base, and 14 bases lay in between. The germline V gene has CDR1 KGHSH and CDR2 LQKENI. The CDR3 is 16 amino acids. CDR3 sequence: CASSYNGNLNTGELFF. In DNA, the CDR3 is TGTGCCAGCTCATACAACGGGAACCTGAACACCGGGGAGCTGTTTTTT.

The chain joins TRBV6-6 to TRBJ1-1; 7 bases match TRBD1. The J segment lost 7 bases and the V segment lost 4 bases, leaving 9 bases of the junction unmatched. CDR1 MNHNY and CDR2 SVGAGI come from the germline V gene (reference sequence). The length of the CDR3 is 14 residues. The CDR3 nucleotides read TGTGCCAGCAGTTCAAGACAGGGTTCTAATGAAGCTTTCTTT. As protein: CASSSRQGSNEAFF.

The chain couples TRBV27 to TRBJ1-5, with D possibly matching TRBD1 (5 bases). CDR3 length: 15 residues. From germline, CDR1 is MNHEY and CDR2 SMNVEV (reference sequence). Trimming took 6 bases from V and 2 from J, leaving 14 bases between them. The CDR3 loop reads CASSLTDPRNQPQHF. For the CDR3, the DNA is TGTGCCAGCAGCCTGACAGACCCCCGCAATCAGCCCCAGCATTTT.

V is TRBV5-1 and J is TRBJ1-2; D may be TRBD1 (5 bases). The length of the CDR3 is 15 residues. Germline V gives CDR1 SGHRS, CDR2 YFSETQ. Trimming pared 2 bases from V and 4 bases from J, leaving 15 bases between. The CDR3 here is CASSFNILGGYGYTF. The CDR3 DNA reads TGCGCCAGCAGCTTCAACATTCTCGGGGGCTATGGCTACACCTTC.

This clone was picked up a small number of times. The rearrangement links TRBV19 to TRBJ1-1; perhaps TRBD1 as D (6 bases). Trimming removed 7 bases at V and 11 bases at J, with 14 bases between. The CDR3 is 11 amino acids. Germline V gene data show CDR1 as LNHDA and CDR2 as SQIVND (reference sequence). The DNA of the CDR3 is TGTGCCAGTACCCGGACAGAAAGGGCTTTCTTT. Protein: CASTRTERAFF.

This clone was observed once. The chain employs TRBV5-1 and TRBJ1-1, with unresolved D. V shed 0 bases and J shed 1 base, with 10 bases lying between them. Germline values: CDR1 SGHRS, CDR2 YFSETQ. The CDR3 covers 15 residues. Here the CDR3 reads CASSLASQKNTEAFF. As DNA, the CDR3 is TGCGCCAGCAGCTTGGCGTCACAGAAGAACACTGAAGCTTTCTTT.

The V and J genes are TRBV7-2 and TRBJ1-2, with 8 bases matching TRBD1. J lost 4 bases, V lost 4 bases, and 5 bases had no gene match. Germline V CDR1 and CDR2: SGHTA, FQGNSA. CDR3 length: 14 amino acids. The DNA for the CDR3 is TGTGCCAGCAGCTCCCGGGACAGGAGCTATGGCTACACCTTC. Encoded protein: CASSSRDRSYGYTF.

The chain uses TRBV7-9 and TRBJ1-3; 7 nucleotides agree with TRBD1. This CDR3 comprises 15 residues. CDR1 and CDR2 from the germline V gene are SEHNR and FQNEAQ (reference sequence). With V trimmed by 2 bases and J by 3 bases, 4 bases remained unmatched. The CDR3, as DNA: TGTGCCAGCAGCTTAAATGACAGGGTTGGAAACACCATATATTTT. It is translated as CASSLNDRVGNTIYF. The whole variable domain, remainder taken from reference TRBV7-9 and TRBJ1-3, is DTGVSQNPRHKITKRGQNVTFRCDPISEHNRLYWYRQTLGQGPEFLTYFQNEAQLEKSRLLSDRFSAERPKGSFSTLEIQRTEQGDSAMYLCASSLNDRVGNTIYFGEGSWLTVV.

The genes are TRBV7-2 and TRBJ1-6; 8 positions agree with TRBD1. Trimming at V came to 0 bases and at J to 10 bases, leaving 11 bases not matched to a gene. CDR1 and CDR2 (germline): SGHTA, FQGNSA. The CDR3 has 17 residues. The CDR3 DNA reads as TGTGCCAGCAGCTTAGCGGGGGCAGGGGGCACGGGATCACCCCTCCACTTT. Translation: CASSLAGAGGTGSPLHF.

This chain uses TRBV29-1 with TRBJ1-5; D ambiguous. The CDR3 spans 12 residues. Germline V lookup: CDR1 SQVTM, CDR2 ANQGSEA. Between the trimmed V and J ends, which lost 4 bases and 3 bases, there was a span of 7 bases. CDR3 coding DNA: TGCAGCGTTGCACAGACCAATCAGCCCCAGCATTTT. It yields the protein CSVAQTNQPQHF. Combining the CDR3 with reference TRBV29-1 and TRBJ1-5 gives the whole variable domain SAVISQKPSRDICQRGTSLTIQCQVDSQVTMMFWYRQQPGQSLTLIATANQGSEATYESGFVIDKFPISRPNLTFSTLTVSNMSPEDSSIYLCSVAQTNQPQHFGDGTRLSIL.

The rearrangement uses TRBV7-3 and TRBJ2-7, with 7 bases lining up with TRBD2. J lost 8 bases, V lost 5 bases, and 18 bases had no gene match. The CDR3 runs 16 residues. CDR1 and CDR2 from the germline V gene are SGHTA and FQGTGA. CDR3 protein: CASSPGGAGSITKQYF. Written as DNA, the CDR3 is TGTGCCAGCAGCCCTGGTGGAGCGGGATCTATTACGAAGCAGTACTTC.

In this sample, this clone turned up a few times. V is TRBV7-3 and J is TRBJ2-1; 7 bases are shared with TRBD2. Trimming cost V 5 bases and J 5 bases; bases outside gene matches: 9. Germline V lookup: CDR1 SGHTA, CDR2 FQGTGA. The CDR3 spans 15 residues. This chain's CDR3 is CASSPTPSGHNEQFF. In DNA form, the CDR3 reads TGTGCCAGCAGCCCAACCCCTAGCGGACACAATGAGCAGTTCTTC.

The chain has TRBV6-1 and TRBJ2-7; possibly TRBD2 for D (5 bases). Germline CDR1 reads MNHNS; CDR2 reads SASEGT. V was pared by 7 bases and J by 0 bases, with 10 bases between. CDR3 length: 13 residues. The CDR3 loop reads CASTSRGSYEQYF. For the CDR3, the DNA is TGTGCCAGCACCTCCCGGGGCTCCTACGAGCAGTACTTC.